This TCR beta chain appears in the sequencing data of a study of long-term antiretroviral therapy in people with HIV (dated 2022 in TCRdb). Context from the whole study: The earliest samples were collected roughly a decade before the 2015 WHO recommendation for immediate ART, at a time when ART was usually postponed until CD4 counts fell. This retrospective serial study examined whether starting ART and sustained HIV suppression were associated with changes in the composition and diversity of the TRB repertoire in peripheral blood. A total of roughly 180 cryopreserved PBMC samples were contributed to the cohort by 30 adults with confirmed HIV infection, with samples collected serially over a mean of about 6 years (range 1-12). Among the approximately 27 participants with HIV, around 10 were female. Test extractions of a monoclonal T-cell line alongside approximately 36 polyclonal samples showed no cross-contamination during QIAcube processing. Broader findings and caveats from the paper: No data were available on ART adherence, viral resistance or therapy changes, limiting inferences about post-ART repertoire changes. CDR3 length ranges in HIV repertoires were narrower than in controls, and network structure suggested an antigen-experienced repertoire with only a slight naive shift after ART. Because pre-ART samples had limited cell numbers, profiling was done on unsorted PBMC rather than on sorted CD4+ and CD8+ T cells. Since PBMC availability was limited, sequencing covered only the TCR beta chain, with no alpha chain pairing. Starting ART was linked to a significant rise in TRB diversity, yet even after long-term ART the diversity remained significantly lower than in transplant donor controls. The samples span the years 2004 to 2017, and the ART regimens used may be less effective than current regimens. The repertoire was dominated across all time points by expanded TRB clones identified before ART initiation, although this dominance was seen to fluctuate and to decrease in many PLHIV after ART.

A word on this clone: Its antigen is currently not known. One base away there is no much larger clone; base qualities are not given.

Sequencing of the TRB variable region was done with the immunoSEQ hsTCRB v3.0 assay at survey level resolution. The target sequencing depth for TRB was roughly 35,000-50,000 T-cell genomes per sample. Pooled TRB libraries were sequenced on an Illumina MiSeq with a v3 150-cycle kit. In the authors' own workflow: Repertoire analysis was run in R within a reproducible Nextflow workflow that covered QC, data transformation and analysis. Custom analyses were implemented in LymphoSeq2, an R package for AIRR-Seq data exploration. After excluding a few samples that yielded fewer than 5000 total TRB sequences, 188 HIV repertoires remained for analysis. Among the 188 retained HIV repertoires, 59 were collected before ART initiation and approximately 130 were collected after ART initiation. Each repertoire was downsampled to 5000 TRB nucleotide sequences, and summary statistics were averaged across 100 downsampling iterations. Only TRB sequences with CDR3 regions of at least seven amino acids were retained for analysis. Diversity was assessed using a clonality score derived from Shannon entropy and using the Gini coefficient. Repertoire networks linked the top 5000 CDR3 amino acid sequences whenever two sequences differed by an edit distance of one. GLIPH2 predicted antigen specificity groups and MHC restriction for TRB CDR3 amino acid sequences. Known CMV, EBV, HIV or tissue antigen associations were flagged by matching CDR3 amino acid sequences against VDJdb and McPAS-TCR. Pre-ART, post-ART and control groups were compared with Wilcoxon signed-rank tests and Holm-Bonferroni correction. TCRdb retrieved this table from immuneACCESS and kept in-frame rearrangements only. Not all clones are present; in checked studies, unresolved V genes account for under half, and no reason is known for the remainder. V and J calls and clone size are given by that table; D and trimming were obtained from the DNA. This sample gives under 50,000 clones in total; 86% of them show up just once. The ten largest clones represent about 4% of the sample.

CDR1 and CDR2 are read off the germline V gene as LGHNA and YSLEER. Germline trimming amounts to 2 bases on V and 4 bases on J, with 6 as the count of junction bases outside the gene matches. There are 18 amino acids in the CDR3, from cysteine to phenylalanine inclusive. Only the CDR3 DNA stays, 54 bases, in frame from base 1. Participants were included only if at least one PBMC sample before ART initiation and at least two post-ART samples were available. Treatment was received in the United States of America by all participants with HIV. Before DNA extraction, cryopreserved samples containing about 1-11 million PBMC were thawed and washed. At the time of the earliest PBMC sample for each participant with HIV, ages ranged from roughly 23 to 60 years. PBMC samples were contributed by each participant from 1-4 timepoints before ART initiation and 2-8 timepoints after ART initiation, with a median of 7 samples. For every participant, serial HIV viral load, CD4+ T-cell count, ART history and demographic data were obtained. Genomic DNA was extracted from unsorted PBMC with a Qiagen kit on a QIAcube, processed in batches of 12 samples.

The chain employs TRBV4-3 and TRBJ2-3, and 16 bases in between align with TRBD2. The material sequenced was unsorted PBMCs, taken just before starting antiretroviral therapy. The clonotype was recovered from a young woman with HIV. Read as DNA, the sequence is TGCGCCAGCAGCCAATCGGGGACTAGCGGGAGGGGATCAGATACGCAGTATTTT. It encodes CASSQSGTSGRGSDTQYF.